One and the same sample provided the 16 T cell receptor beta chains below, sequenced in a study of Ad26.COV2.S vaccination and SARS-CoV-2 variants. Only in-frame clones appear in the TCRdb table, and some are missing; sequencing was by immunoSEQ multiplex PCR. Found here are about 440,000 clones, less than 95% of them singletons; the top ten hold less than 4.5%. Stated treatment: roughly 18 received Ad26.COV2.S at low or high dose, single or two shots; several received placebo; per-sample allocation not given. Sampling took place 63 days after the first vaccine or placebo injection. This material consisted of peripheral blood, taken in a trial of Ad26.COV2.S vaccine versus placebo. These receptors originate from a person between 18 and 59 years old who received the Ad26.COV2.S COVID-19 vaccine or a placebo.

The chain has TRBV6-6 and TRBJ1-6; D possibly corresponds to TRBD1 (5 bases). Germline V gives CDR1 MNHNY, CDR2 SVGAGI (reference sequence). The V and J ends lost 10 bases and 0 bases respectively, with 13 bases between them. The CDR3 is 15 residues long. The CDR3 loop reads CATGDRSSYNSPLHF. The CDR3 nucleotides are TGTGCCACCGGGGACCGGAGCTCCTATAATTCACCCCTCCACTTT.

The chain combines TRBV12-3 or TRBV12-4 with TRBJ1-3; D is unclear. This CDR3 is 12 amino acids long. Trimming stripped 7 bases from V and 4 bases from J, with 8 bases between. CDR3 sequence (DNA): TGTGCCAGCAACAAAGTCGGAAACACCATATATTTT. It is translated as CASNKVGNTIYF.

The chain joins TRBV5-4 to TRBJ2-7, with D tentatively TRBD2 (6 bases). Trimming left V 4 bases short and J 2 bases short, with 13 bases between. Looked up from germline, CDR1 is SGHNT and CDR2 is YYREEE (reference sequence). This CDR3 comprises 14 residues. The CDR3 DNA is TGTGCCAGCAGCACCGGGACTCGACCCTACGAGCAGTACTTC. It translates to CASSTGTRPYEQYF.

This sequence joins TRBV12-3 or TRBV12-4 and TRBJ1-2; TRBD1 is a possible D gene (5 bases). Trimming left V 3 bases short and J 6 bases short, with 11 bases between. The CDR3 contains 13 residues. In DNA, the CDR3 is TGTGCCAGCAGTTTTAGGGGAAGAGATGGCTACACCTTC. Its translation is CASSFRGRDGYTF.

This clone appeared once. The rearrangement uses TRBV3-1 (or the pseudogene TRBV3-2) and TRBJ2-3, with no clear D. The germline CDR1 and CDR2 sequences are LGHDT and YNNKEL (reference sequence). CDR3 size: 13 residues. V was pared by 0 bases and J by 6 bases, with 7 bases between. The CDR3 region is CASSQDSLDTQYF. CDR3 in DNA: TGTGCCAGCAGCCAAGATAGCTTGGATACGCAGTATTTT.

The chain links TRBV28 to TRBJ1-2; 10 bases fit TRBD1. After removal of 6 bases from V and 4 bases from J, the junction contained 14 bases not matched to a gene. The V gene's germline CDR1 is MDHEN and CDR2 SYDVKM. The CDR3 length is 17 residues. The CDR3 region is CASRYLDRGRFAYGYTF. Written as DNA, the CDR3 is TGTGCCAGCAGGTACCTAGACAGGGGGCGCTTTGCCTATGGCTACACCTTC.

J is TRBJ2-1 and V is TRBV7-2, with 12 bases identical to TRBD2. This CDR3 comprises 15 residues. Germline V lookup: CDR1 SGHTA, CDR2 FQGNSA. The V gene end was trimmed by 6 bases and the J gene end by 6 bases; junction bases not matched to a gene: 6. The CDR3 protein is CASRGRLAGVNEQFF. In nucleotides, the CDR3 is TGTGCCAGCAGGGGGAGACTAGCGGGAGTCAATGAGCAGTTCTTC.

About this clone itself: One end of the junction is discordant with germline, which a read error may explain. V and J are TRBV30 and TRBJ1-1, with D perhaps matching TRBD1 (5 bases). This CDR3 has 13 residues. The germline V gene has CDR1 GTSNPN and CDR2 SVGIG (reference sequence). The CDR3 DNA reads TGTGCCTGGAGTCGTGGGCAGGGCACTCAAGCTTTCTTT. The encoded protein is CAWSRGQGTQAFF.

Note on this clone: Other DNA sequences in this specimen translate into the identical CDR3. The chain uses TRBV9 and TRBJ1-1; D remains ambiguous. Germline V gene sequence: CDR1 SGDLS, CDR2 YYNGEE. V was cut by 0 bases and J by 5 bases, with 8 bases left in between. The CDR3 extends over 13 amino acids. DNA of the CDR3: TGTGCCAGCAGCGTAGAGCCGAGGACTGAAGCTTTCTTT. This gives the protein CASSVEPRTEAFF.

The chain uses TRBV2 and TRBJ2-3; 7 bases align to TRBD2. The V and J ends lost 5 bases and 3 bases, in that order; junction bases with no gene match: 5. The CDR3 extends over 14 amino acids. Germline V gene lookup returns CDR1 SNHLY and CDR2 FYNNEI. CDR3: CASSLGGGTDTQYF. The CDR3 bases are TGTGCCAGCAGTCTCGGCGGGGGTACAGATACGCAGTATTTT.

V and J are TRBV28 and TRBJ2-7; 7 nucleotides match TRBD2. V was pared by 7 bases and J by 3 bases, with 12 bases of the junction left unmatched. This CDR3 is 15 amino acids long. Germline CDR1 is MDHEN and CDR2 is SYDVKM. The CDR3 DNA sequence: TGTGCCAGCACCCGCGGGGGACTAAACTACTACGAGCAGTACTTC. Amino acid sequence: CASTRGGLNYYEQYF. The variable domain in full, completed from reference TRBV28 and TRBJ2-7, reads DVKVTQSSRYLVKRTGEKVFLECVQDMDHENMFWYRQDPGLGLRLIYFSYDVKMKEKGDIPEGYSVSREKKERFSLILESASTNQTSMYLCASTRGGLNYYEQYFGPGTRLTVT.

This clone appeared a single time. This CDR3 reads CASSSGSYNEQFF. CDR3 bases: TGTGCCAGCAGTTCGGGTAGTTACAATGAGCAGTTCTTC. The V gene is TRBV12-3 or TRBV12-4, the J gene TRBJ2-1, with D unresolved. This CDR3 contains 13 residues. V shed 4 bases and J shed 4 bases, with 8 bases lying between them.

This chain connects TRBV28 to TRBJ2-7, with 13 positions matching TRBD2. With V trimmed by 6 bases and J by 7 bases, 6 bases remained unmatched. CDR1 and CDR2 from the germline V gene are MDHEN and SYDVKM. The CDR3 sequence is 14 residues long. The CDR3 sequence: CASSRTSGGGEQYF. CDR3 sequence (DNA): TGTGCCAGCAGCAGGACTAGCGGGGGAGGGGAGCAGTACTTC.

The chain links TRBV5-4 to TRBJ2-5, with 11 bases aligning to TRBD2. The CDR3 is made up of 16 amino acids. V shed 4 bases and J 1 base; nucleotides not matched to a gene: 6. Germline values: CDR1 SGHNT, CDR2 YYREEE (reference sequence). CDR3 in amino acids: CASSLPTSGTQETQYF. The CDR3 DNA follows: TGTGCCAGCAGCCTGCCGACTAGCGGGACCCAAGAGACCCAGTACTTC.

The chain links TRBV5-4 to TRBJ1-2, with 8 bases lining up with TRBD1. The V and J ends lost 5 bases and 3 bases, in that order; junction bases with no gene match: 9. From germline, CDR1 is SGHNT and CDR2 YYREEE (reference sequence). This CDR3 has 15 amino acids. The CDR3 sequence: CASRLTGGRDYGYTF. The CDR3 nucleotides are TGTGCCAGCAGACTAACAGGGGGTAGGGACTATGGCTACACCTTC.

The chain couples TRBV9 to TRBJ1-2; weak D call: TRBD1 (6 bases). Per germline, CDR1 SGDLS and CDR2 YYNGEE. The CDR3 runs 16 residues. The germline V and J ends were trimmed by 0 bases and 5 bases, with 17 bases remaining between them. CDR3 residues: CASSVGPGHRIYGYTF. The CDR3 nucleotides read TGTGCCAGCAGCGTAGGGCCGGGACACCGCATATATGGCTACACCTTC.